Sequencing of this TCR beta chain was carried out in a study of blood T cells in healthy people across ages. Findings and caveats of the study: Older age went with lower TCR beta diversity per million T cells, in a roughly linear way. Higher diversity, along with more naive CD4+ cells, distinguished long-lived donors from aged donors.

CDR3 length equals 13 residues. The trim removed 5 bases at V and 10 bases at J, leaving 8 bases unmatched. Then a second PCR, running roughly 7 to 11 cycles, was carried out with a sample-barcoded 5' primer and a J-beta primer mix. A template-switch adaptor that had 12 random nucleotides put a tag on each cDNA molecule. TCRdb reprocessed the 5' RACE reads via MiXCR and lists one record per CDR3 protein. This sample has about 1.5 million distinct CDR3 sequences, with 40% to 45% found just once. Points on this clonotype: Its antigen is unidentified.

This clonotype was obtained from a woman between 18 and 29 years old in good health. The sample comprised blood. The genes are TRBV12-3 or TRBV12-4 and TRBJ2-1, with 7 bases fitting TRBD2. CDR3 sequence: CASSVGGDYEQFF. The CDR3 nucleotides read TGTGCCAGCAGTGTTGGGGGGGACTACGAGCAGTTCTTC.